One T cell receptor beta chain is described in this entry. Its target antigen remains unknown. No per-base quality is available; no much larger clone lies one base away. The data derive from a study of control samples from healthy donors and cancer patients (dated by TCRdb to the early 2020s). Library prep was done by the immunoSEQ multiplex PCR assay. TCRdb took over this immuneACCESS table, retaining in-frame rearrangements with V and J assigned. Such tables are incomplete; in checked studies, under half of the missing clones stem from an unresolved V gene, and the remainder is unexplained. The table for this sample lists some 140,000 clones; 75% to 90% of them were counted only once. The ten largest clones take up approximately 9.4% of the sample. From cysteine to phenylalanine, the CDR3 is 15 amino acids long. CDR3 DNA is the only sequence kept; it has 45 bases, read in frame from the first base. Taken from the germline V gene, the CDR1 and CDR2 loops are MNHEY and SVGAGI. V is cut back by 6 bases and J by 6 bases, with 10 bases in the junction unmatched.

The V and J genes are TRBV6-5 and TRBJ2-1, and 8 bases in between align with TRBD1. The sequencing input was blood. The sequence came from a woman in her twenties or thirties in good health. The nucleotides are TGTGCCAGCAGCCACTTACGGACAGGGCTCAATGAGCAGTTCTTC. It specifies CASSHLRTGLNEQFF.